The 26 T cell receptor beta chains reported below all come from one sample, sequenced in a study of T-cell reconstitution after alpha-beta-depleted transplantation in children. Preparation of the TCRbeta library was carried out with unique molecular identifiers. TCRdb reprocessed the PCR reads via MiXCR and lists one record per CDR3 protein. This table has approximately 500,000 distinct CDR3 sequences, more than 20% appearing once. Specimen: PBMCs, collected before TCRalphabeta/CD19-depleted stem cell transplant. These receptors all come from a boy under two years old with Wiskott-Aldrich syndrome, due to receive a stem cell transplant.

The chain recombines TRBV20-1 with TRBJ1-1, with D perhaps TRBD1 (5 bases). The germline V and J ends were trimmed by 6 bases and 8 bases, with 16 bases remaining between them. Germline V gene sequence: CDR1 DFQATT, CDR2 SNEGSKA (reference sequence). CDR3 size: 12 residues. CDR3 amino acids: CSAGGWTLEAFF. CDR3 coding DNA: TGCAGTGCCGGGGGATGGACGCTCGAAGCTTTCTTT.

The chain joins TRBV11-2 to TRBJ2-7; 7 positions match TRBD2. Per the germline V gene, CDR1 is SGHAT and CDR2 is FQNNGV. Losses at the gene ends were 3 bases for V and 3 bases for J; bases not matched to a gene: 8. CDR3 length equals 15 residues. CDR3 residues: CASSLEGLRHYEQYF. The CDR3 DNA follows: TGTGCCAGCAGCTTGGAGGGACTACGACACTACGAGCAGTACTTC.

This clonotype showed up just a few times. The CDR3 sequence is CASSPFFGSSYNEQFF. The CDR3 nucleotides read TGTGCCAGCAGCCCTTTTTTTGGGAGCTCCTACAATGAGCAGTTCTTC. The chain employs TRBV5-5 and TRBJ2-1; TRBD2 is a possible D gene (5 bases). V lost 4 bases to trimming and J lost 0 bases, with 14 bases between them. This CDR3 region has 16 residues. Per the germline V gene, CDR1 is SGHKS and CDR2 is YYEKEE (reference sequence).

The sample holds a few counts of this clonotype. The chain has TRBV7-7 and TRBJ2-5, with D possibly TRBD2 on 5 matching bases. V lost 4 bases and J 4 bases, leaving 22 bases between the germline ends. Germline V gene lookup returns CDR1 SSHAT and CDR2 FNYEAQ (reference sequence). CDR3 length: 17 amino acids. Here the CDR3 reads CASSSRRSQYEGETQYF. CDR3 nucleotides: TGTGCCAGCAGCTCAAGGCGGAGTCAATACGAGGGAGAGACCCAGTACTTC.

This chain links TRBV20-1 with TRBJ2-7, with TRBD2 identical over 10 bases. Germline lookup yields CDR1 DFQATT and CDR2 SNEGSKA (reference sequence). This CDR3 spans 13 amino acids. Trimming cost V 4 bases and J 4 bases; bases outside gene matches: 4. This CDR3 is CSANRAGGYEQYF. CDR3 nucleotides: TGCAGTGCTAACCGAGCGGGAGGGTACGAGCAGTACTTC.

Comments on this clonotype: At one end, the junction sequence differs from germline, possibly due to a read error. V is TRBV2 and J is TRBJ1-6; maybe TRBD1 (5 bases). Germline CDR1 SNHLY, CDR2 FYNNEI. The CDR3 is 14 residues long. The CDR3 protein is CASRESRQGSPLHF. CDR3 DNA: TGTGCCAGCCGTGAGAGTCGCCAGGGTTCACCCCTCCACTTT.

In its sample, this clonotype was seen a few times. The rearrangement joins TRBV5-1 to TRBJ2-2; D may be TRBD2 (6 bases). Trimming shortened V by 4 bases and J by 5 bases, and 18 bases separated the two germline ends. The V gene's germline CDR1 is SGHRS and CDR2 YFSETQ. This CDR3 region has 16 residues. The CDR3 coding sequence is TGCGCCAGCAGCGCGCGACTAGATTTTAGGACCGGGGAGCTGTTTTTT. Translation gives CASSARLDFRTGELFF.

This clonotype was counted only a few times. The V and J genes are TRBV5-1 and TRBJ2-1, with TRBD1 matching 9 bases. This CDR3 region has 15 residues. In germline, CDR1 is SGHRS, CDR2 YFSETQ. V lost 6 bases and J lost 4; bases outside the gene matches: 8. DNA of the CDR3: TGCGCCAGCACCCGGGACGGGACAGGGTACAATGAGCAGTTCTTC. It is translated as CASTRDGTGYNEQFF.

The V and J genes are TRBV20-1 and TRBJ2-7, with TRBD1 identical over 7 bases. The V gene end was trimmed by 6 bases and the J gene end by 0 bases; junction bases not matched to a gene: 8. Germline CDR1 is DFQATT and CDR2 is SNEGSKA (reference sequence). The CDR3 spans 14 residues. CDR3: CSARQGGSSYEQYF. The CDR3 nucleotides read TGCAGTGCAAGACAGGGTGGGAGCTCCTACGAGCAGTACTTC.

This clonotype showed up just a few times. V and J are TRBV7-9 and TRBJ1-3; D is possibly TRBD1 (5 bases). V was cut by 3 bases and J by 4 bases, with 10 bases left in between. The CDR3 is 14 amino acids. Per germline, CDR1 SEHNR and CDR2 FQNEAQ (reference sequence). CDR3 nucleotides: TGTGCCAGCAGCTTTGGGGGTCCGGGAAACACCATATATTTT. This gives the protein CASSFGGPGNTIYF.

The V gene is TRBV10-3, the J gene TRBJ2-1; 7 bases align to TRBD2. Trimming cost V 1 base and J 8 bases; bases outside gene matches: 5. The germline V gene has CDR1 ENHRY and CDR2 SYGVKD. This CDR3 comprises 14 residues. The CDR3 DNA is TGTGCCATCAGTGAGTTGACTAGCAGCCATGAGCAGTTCTTC. Amino acid sequence: CAISELTSSHEQFF.

The chain is built from TRBV19 and TRBJ2-2; D may be TRBD1 or TRBD2 (5 bases each). In germline, CDR1 is LNHDA, CDR2 SQIVND (reference sequence). Trimming cost V 1 base and J 5 bases, with 17 bases left between them. The CDR3 length is 17 residues. In nucleotides, the CDR3 is TGTGCCAGTAGTATAGGAGGGGAAAGATTAAGGACCGGGGAGCTGTTTTTT. This codes for CASSIGGERLRTGELFF.

This clonotype was detected a few times. V gene TRBV5-1 combines with J gene TRBJ2-7; 8 bases fit TRBD2. Germline loops: CDR1 SGHRS, CDR2 YFSETQ. Trimming removed 4 bases from V and 6 bases from J; junction bases left unmatched: 9. The CDR3 spans 14 residues. This CDR3 is CASSANSGKVEQYF. For the CDR3, the DNA is TGCGCCAGCAGCGCAAATAGCGGGAAGGTCGAGCAGTACTTC.

The V and J genes are TRBV7-2 and TRBJ1-3, with D possibly matching TRBD1 (5 bases). V was shortened by 3 bases and J by 3 bases, with 9 bases between the two germline ends. CDR3 length: 14 residues. Germline-derived CDR1 and CDR2 are SGHTA and FQGNSA. The CDR3: CASSFGAIGNTIYF. The CDR3 DNA follows: TGTGCCAGCAGCTTCGGGGCGATTGGAAACACCATATATTTT.

This chain uses TRBV5-1 with TRBJ2-5, with 7 bases aligning to TRBD1. Germline V gene sequence: CDR1 SGHRS, CDR2 YFSETQ. This CDR3 region has 15 residues. The V gene end was trimmed by 3 bases and the J gene end by 5 bases; junction bases not matched to a gene: 10. The CDR3: CASSSADRAEETQYF. CDR3 DNA: TGCGCCAGCAGCTCTGCCGACAGGGCGGAGGAGACCCAGTACTTC.

The CDR3 loop reads CSARARTGGAIYEQYF. DNA for the CDR3: TGCAGTGCTAGAGCCAGGACAGGGGGCGCGATTTACGAGCAGTACTTC. The chain uses TRBV20-1 and TRBJ2-7; 11 bases agree with TRBD1. Germline loops: CDR1 DFQATT, CDR2 SNEGSKA (reference sequence). Trimming cost V 1 base and J 4 bases; bases outside gene matches: 9. This CDR3 spans 16 amino acids.

This chain uses TRBV20-1 with TRBJ2-3; 10 bases are shared with TRBD2. CDR1 and CDR2 (germline): DFQATT, SNEGSKA (reference sequence). This CDR3 is 15 amino acids long. Trimming removed 7 bases from V and 6 bases from J; junction bases left unmatched: 13. Here the CDR3 DNA reads TGCAGTGGCACCCTTTCTAGCGGGAGTATCGATACGCAGTATTTT. As protein: CSGTLSSGSIDTQYF.

The chain uses TRBV20-1 and TRBJ2-3, with D uncertain. Germline values: CDR1 DFQATT, CDR2 SNEGSKA (reference sequence). The CDR3 has 15 amino acids. V lost 0 bases, J lost 3 bases, and 13 bases lay in between. The CDR3 coding sequence is TGCAGTGCTAGAGATAGGGTGGTGGGTACAGATACGCAGTATTTT. Its translation is CSARDRVVGTDTQYF.

The chain has TRBV27 and TRBJ1-1; 7 nucleotides align to TRBD1. The CDR3 contains 13 residues. With V trimmed by 5 bases and J by 5 bases, 5 bases remained unmatched. Germline assignment: CDR1 MNHEY and CDR2 SMNVEV (reference sequence). For the CDR3, the DNA is TGTGCCAGCAGTACGGACAGGCGAACTGAAGCTTTCTTT. Translated: CASSTDRRTEAFF.

DNA of the CDR3: TGTGCCAGCAGTCCATTACTAGCGATTAGCACAGATACGCAGTATTTT. Amino acid sequence: CASSPLLAISTDTQYF. This chain connects TRBV12-3 or TRBV12-4 to TRBJ2-3; TRBD2 agrees at 7 bases. The CDR3 has 16 amino acids. V lost 5 bases to trimming and J lost 0 bases; unmatched junction nucleotides: 8.

The chain couples TRBV5-1 to TRBJ2-5; D gene uncertain. Trimming took off 0 bases at V and 5 bases at J, with 8 bases between the two ends. CDR3 length: 13 residues. Germline V gives CDR1 SGHRS, CDR2 YFSETQ. CDR3 in amino acids: CASSLAQVETQYF. In DNA form, the CDR3 reads TGCGCCAGCAGCTTGGCCCAGGTGGAGACCCAGTACTTC.

The rearrangement uses TRBV2 and TRBJ2-5; D call uncertain. Germline-derived CDR1 and CDR2 are SNHLY and FYNNEI. Trimming stripped 1 base from V and 5 bases from J, with 8 bases between. The CDR3 is 13 amino acids. CDR3 protein: CASSEGLGETQYF. In nucleotides, the CDR3 is TGTGCCAGCAGTGAAGGGTTAGGGGAGACCCAGTACTTC.

The J gene is TRBJ2-6, the V gene TRBV20-1; D uncertain. Germline-derived CDR1 and CDR2 are DFQATT and SNEGSKA (reference sequence). Between the trimmed V and J ends, which lost 5 bases and 0 bases, there was a span of 17 bases. The CDR3 has 17 residues. The CDR3 bases are TGCAGTGCTGCCGGCAGCTATACTCCCTCTGGGGCCAACGTCCTGACTTTC. It specifies CSAAGSYTPSGANVLTF.

V gene TRBV7-2 combines with J gene TRBJ1-1, with unresolved D. Germline assignment: CDR1 SGHTA and CDR2 FQGNSA. The CDR3 covers 14 residues. V lost 5 bases and J 4 bases, leaving 14 bases between the germline ends. The CDR3 protein is CASSLKTGSTEAFF. The DNA for the CDR3 is TGTGCCAGCAGCCTAAAGACTGGAAGCACTGAAGCTTTCTTT. Using reference TRBV7-2 and TRBJ1-1 for the parts outside the CDR3, the full variable domain is GAGVSQSPSNKVTEKGKDVELRCDPISGHTALYWYRQSLGQGLEFLIYFQGNSAPDKSGLPSDRFSAERTGGSVSTLTIQRTQQEDSAVYLCASSLKTGSTEAFFGQGTRLTVV.

This chain uses TRBV3-1 with TRBJ2-7; D is undetermined. CDR1 and CDR2 (germline): LGHDT, YNNKEL (reference sequence). V lost 7 bases and J 1 base, leaving 8 bases between the germline ends. The CDR3 covers 12 residues. CDR3 residues: CASTNRSYEQYF. CDR3 bases: TGTGCCAGCACCAACCGATCCTACGAGCAGTACTTC.

The chain has TRBV11-2 and TRBJ1-2; maybe TRBD1 (6 bases). The germline V and J ends were trimmed by 5 bases and 6 bases, with 13 bases remaining between them. The CDR3 is made up of 13 amino acids. Germline V CDR1 and CDR2: SGHAT, FQNNGV. The CDR3 loop reads CASSRTGSHGYTF. The CDR3, as DNA: TGTGCCAGCAGCAGAACAGGGAGTCATGGCTACACCTTC. The full variable domain, its missing parts supplied by reference TRBV11-2 and TRBJ1-2, is EAGVAQSPRYKIIEKRQSVAFWCNPISGHATLYWYQQILGQGPKLLIQFQNNGVVDDSQLPKDRFSAERLKGVDSTLKIQPAKLEDSAVYLCASSRTGSHGYTFGSGTRLTVV.